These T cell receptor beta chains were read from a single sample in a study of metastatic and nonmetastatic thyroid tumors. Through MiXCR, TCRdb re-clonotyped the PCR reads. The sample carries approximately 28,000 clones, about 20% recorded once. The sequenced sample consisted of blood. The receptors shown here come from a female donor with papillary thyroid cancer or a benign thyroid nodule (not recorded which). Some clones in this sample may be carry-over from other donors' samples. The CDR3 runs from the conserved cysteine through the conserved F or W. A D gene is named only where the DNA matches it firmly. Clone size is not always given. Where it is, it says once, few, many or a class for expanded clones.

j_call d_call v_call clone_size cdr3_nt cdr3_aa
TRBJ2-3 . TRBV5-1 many TGCGCCAGCAGCCTGCTCAATGGAATGGGGACAGATACGCAGTATTTT CASSLLNGMGTDTQYF
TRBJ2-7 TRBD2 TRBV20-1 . TGCAGTGCTAGAGATCTGGGGGGGTACGACTACGAGCAGTACTTC CSARDLGGYDYEQYF
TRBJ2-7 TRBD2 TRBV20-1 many TGCAGTGCTACTCCTAGCGGGGGGGAATTTTACGAGCAGTACTTC CSATPSGGEFYEQYF
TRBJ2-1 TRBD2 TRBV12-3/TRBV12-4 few TGTGCCAGTGAGGCCCACTTTAGCGGGAGGAACAATGAGCAGTTCTTC CASEAHFSGRNNEQFF
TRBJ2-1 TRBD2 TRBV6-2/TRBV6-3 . TGTGCCAGCAGTTACGCGGGAGGGCCGGGTGAGCAGTTCTTC CASSYAGGPGEQFF
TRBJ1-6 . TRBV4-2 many TGTGCCAGCAGCCAAGATCGGACCGCATCCAGCTCCTATAATTCACCCCTCCACTTT CASSQDRTASSSYNSPLHF
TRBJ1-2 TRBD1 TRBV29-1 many TGCAGCGTTGAAGATCTATGGGGACAGGGTGGGTATGGCTACACCTTC CSVEDLWGQGGYGYTF
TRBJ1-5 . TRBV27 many TGTGCCAGCAGTTTGGAAAGGGGGAATCAGCCCCAGCATTTT CASSLERGNQPQHF
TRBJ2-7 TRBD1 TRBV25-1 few TGTGCCACCACGACAGGGTTCGAGCAGTACTTC CATTTGFEQYF
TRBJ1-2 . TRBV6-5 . TGTGCCAGCAGTTACTCGATGGAGGCTCACTATGGCTACACCTTC CASSYSMEAHYGYTF
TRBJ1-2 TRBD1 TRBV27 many TGTGCCAGCAGTTTAGGGCCAGGGGGCTATGGCTACACCTTC CASSLGPGGYGYTF
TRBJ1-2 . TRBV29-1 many TGTAGCGTTGAAGATGAGGCCAGGAGCATCTACACCTTC CSVEDEARSIYTF
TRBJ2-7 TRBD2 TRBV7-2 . TGTGCCAGCAGTCCTAGCGGGAGGGCTAATGGCGAGCAGTACTTC CASSPSGRANGEQYF
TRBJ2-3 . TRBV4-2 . TGTGCCAGCAGCCAAGACAGGGGCCCAGATACGCAGTATTTT CASSQDRGPDTQYF
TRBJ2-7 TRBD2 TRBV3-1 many TGTGCCAGCAGCCTTGGTAGCGGGGCCCTCTCCTACGAGCAGTACTTC CASSLGSGALSYEQYF
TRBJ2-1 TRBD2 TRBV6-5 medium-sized TGTGCCAGCAGTTACTCGTATCGGAGCGGGGCCTACAATGAGCAGTTCTTC CASSYSYRSGAYNEQFF
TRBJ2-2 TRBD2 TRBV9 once TGTGCCAGCAGCCCCCTGAGGAGGGAGGGCCGCACCGGGGAGCTGTTTTTT CASSPLRREGRTGELFF
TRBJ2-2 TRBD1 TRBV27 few TGTGCCAGCACCGCCCCCGGGACAGTCAACACCGGGGAGCTGTTTTTT CASTAPGTVNTGELFF
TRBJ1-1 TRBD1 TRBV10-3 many TGTGCCAGTACTGATGCCGACAGGGGCACTGAAGCTTTCTTT CASTDADRGTEAFF
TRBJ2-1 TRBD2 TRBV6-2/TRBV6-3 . TGTGCCAGCAGTTACTCGATGCCGACTAGCGGGAGGGGGTACAATGAGCAGTTCTTC CASSYSMPTSGRGYNEQFF
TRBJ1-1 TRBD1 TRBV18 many TGTGCCAGCTCATTAGGACAGGGGAACACTGAAGCTTTCTTT CASSLGQGNTEAFF
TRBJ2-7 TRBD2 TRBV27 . TGTGCCAGCAGTTGGTATAGCGGGAGTCGACCCTACGAGCAGTACTTC CASSWYSGSRPYEQYF
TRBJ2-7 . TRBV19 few TGTGCCAGTTTTGGTGGTGGCGAGCAGTACTTC CASFGGGEQYF
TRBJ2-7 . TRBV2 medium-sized TGTGCCAGCAGTTCACAGGGTTACGAGCAGTACTTC CASSSQGYEQYF
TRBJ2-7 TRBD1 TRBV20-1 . TGCAGTGCATCTCCGGGACAGGGGGCCTACGAGCAGTACTTC CSASPGQGAYEQYF
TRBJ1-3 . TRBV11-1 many TGTGCCAGCAGCTCCCGAGGGACGGTCTCTGGAAACACCATATATTTT CASSSRGTVSGNTIYF
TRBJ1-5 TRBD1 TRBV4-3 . TGCGCCAGCAGCCAAGGGACAGGGAGCAATCAGCCCCAGCATTTT CASSQGTGSNQPQHF
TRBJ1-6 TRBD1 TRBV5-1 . TGCGCCAGCAGCTTCGGACAGGGTGGGGATTCACCCCTCCACTTT CASSFGQGGDSPLHF